This record concerns one TCR beta chain sequence. Other DNA sequences within the sample encode an identical CDR3. Original data processing: It was from reference gene primer amplification that nucleated cell counts were estimated. Profiled with immunoSEQ multiplex PCR; TCRdb holds only in-frame clones, not every one. The DNA gave D and trimming, while V, J and clone size come from that table. Of roughly 170,000 clones in the sample, 70% to 90% were seen once. CDR1 is KGHDR, CDR2 SFDVKD, per germline. Trimming took 10 bases from V and 7 from J; bases not matched to a gene: 1. The CDR3 covers 11 residues. The sample belongs to a study of blood T cell repertoires in COVID-19. Background on the study: Acute and convalescent COVID-19 specimens originated in the United States, Italy and Spain. From T cells, B-cell-depleted T cells, or PBMCs came the material, which was cDNA or gDNA.

The sequenced sample was peripheral blood. V is TRBV24-1 and J is TRBJ2-1; the match to TRBD2 covers 9 bases. This TCR was sampled from a man between 60 and 75 years old who had recovered from COVID-19. CDR3 coding DNA: TGTGCCACGAGCGGGGGGAATGAGCAGTTCTTC. Residues: CATSGGNEQFF.